Listed here are 17 T cell receptor beta chains from one sample, sequenced in a study of tumour-infiltrating T cells in Burkitt lymphoma (dated by TCRdb to the early 2020s). Library generation was performed with the immunoSEQ multiplex PCR assay. TCRdb mirrors the immuneACCESS table, restricted to in-frame sequences. Some clones are absent from its copies; in checked studies, under half trace to an unresolved V gene, and the reason for the others is unknown. The sample table holds 14,000 or so clones, of which over 30% were seen once. The leading ten clones occupy more than 5.5% of the sample. The specimen sequenced was tumor tissue. These TCRs come from a human donor with diffuse large B-cell lymphoma.

V usage is TRBV10-3 and J usage is TRBJ1-4, with 10 bases matching TRBD1. Germline CDR1 reads ENHRY; CDR2 reads SYGVKD. J lost 7 bases, V lost 4 bases, and 3 bases had no gene match. The CDR3 loop spans 14 amino acids. In DNA form, the CDR3 reads TGTGCCATCAGTGGGAGGGACAGGGGTGAAAAACTGTTTTTT. This encodes CAISGRDRGEKLFF.

This clone was picked up a small number of times. V and J are TRBV4-1 and TRBJ1-2, with a possible D match to TRBD1 (6 bases). The germline gives CDR1 MGHRA, CDR2 YSYEKL. The V end was cut by 1 base, the J end by 4 bases, with 10 bases between. This CDR3 region has 14 residues. CDR3 sequence: CASSQVDRIYGYTF. The DNA for the CDR3 is TGCGCCAGCAGCCAAGTCGACAGGATCTATGGCTACACCTTC.

This clone was counted only a few times. The chain employs TRBV5-4 and TRBJ2-1; D gene uncertain. The CDR3 totals 15 residues. Germline V gene sequence: CDR1 SGHNT, CDR2 YYREEE (reference sequence). V was trimmed by 3 bases and J by 0 bases, leaving 10 bases between them. CDR3 nucleotides: TGTGCCAGCAGCTCCTGGACCGACTCCTACAATGAGCAGTTCTTC. Amino acid sequence: CASSSWTDSYNEQFF.

This clone was detected only a few times. The chain employs TRBV19 and TRBJ1-5; D is possibly TRBD1 (6 bases). V was shortened by 5 bases and J by 1 base, with 12 bases between the two germline ends. CDR1 is LNHDA, CDR2 SQIVND, per germline (reference sequence). CDR3 length equals 15 residues. Here the CDR3 DNA reads TGTGCCAGTAGTCGGGGGGCAGCAAGCAATCAGCCCCAGCATTTT. It specifies CASSRGAASNQPQHF. Full variable domain (rest looked up from reference TRBV19 and TRBJ1-5): DGGITQSPKYLFRKEGQNVTLSCEQNLNHDAMYWYRQDPGQGLRLIYYSQIVNDFQKGDIAEGYSVSREKKESFPLTVTSAQKNPTAFYLCASSRGAASNQPQHFGDGTRLSIL.

The V and J genes are TRBV6-1 and TRBJ2-7; D unclear. V was shortened by 2 bases and J by 4 bases, with 6 bases between the two germline ends. This CDR3 is built from 12 residues. Germline CDR1 and CDR2: MNHNS and SASEGT. For the CDR3, the DNA is TGTGCCAGCAGTGAATGGGATTACGAGCAGTACTTC. Protein product: CASSEWDYEQYF.

The CDR3 is CASSFLNTGELFF. The CDR3 DNA follows: TGCGCCAGCAGCTTTTTGAACACCGGGGAGCTGTTTTTT. The chain has TRBV5-1 and TRBJ2-2, with D hard to call. The CDR3 spans 13 residues. Between the trimmed V and J ends, which lost 2 bases and 1 base, there was a span of 3 bases. CDR1 is SGHRS, CDR2 YFSETQ, per germline.

The V call is TRBV5-1, the J call TRBJ2-2; D unclear. The CDR3 contains 14 residues. Germline V gene data show CDR1 as SGHRS and CDR2 as YFSETQ. V dropped 7 bases and J dropped 0 bases, with 10 bases sitting between them. The CDR3 region is CASEPQTNTGELFF. The CDR3 DNA reads as TGCGCCAGCGAGCCCCAGACGAACACCGGGGAGCTGTTTTTT.

The V and J genes are TRBV27 and TRBJ1-5; D perhaps matches TRBD1 (6 bases). This CDR3 is built from 17 residues. The germline CDR1 and CDR2 sequences are MNHEY and SMNVEV (reference sequence). The V end was cut by 6 bases, the J end by 0 bases, with 18 bases between. CDR3 region: CASRTGNGITSNQPQHF. Here the CDR3 DNA reads TGTGCCAGCAGAACAGGGAATGGGATCACTAGCAATCAGCCCCAGCATTTT.

This clone occurred a few times. This chain links TRBV6-1 with TRBJ2-5; D may be TRBD2 (6 bases). Germline V gene sequence: CDR1 MNHNS, CDR2 SASEGT. The CDR3 is 12 amino acids. Trimming stripped 6 bases from V and 8 bases from J, with 13 bases between. Written as DNA, the CDR3 is TGTGCCAGCAGAAGGGACTCCCTCACCCAGTACTTC. The encoded protein is CASRRDSLTQYF.

This clone was seen more than once but under ten times. This chain joins TRBV29-1 and TRBJ2-7; TRBD2 aligns across 7 bases. The CDR3 extends over 13 amino acids. Germline V CDR1 and CDR2: SQVTM, ANQGSEA. J gave up 2 bases and V 1 base, and 2 bases lay outside the gene matches. The CDR3 region has the DNA TGCAGCGTTGAAGGCGGGAGCCCCTACGAGCAGTACTTC. Its protein product is CSVEGGSPYEQYF.

The chain recombines TRBV18 with TRBJ1-3; D call uncertain. The V and J ends lost 6 bases and 0 bases respectively, with 9 bases between them. CDR1 and CDR2 (germline): KGHSH, LQKENI. The CDR3 runs 14 residues. As DNA, the CDR3 is TGTGCCAGCTCCGACTACGGCTCTGGAAACACCATATATTTT. Translated: CASSDYGSGNTIYF.

The chain uses TRBV28 and TRBJ2-5, with 7 bases lining up with TRBD2. The CDR3 runs to 15 residues. The germline V gene encodes CDR1 MDHEN and CDR2 SYDVKM. J lost 1 base, V lost 4 bases, and 6 bases had no gene match. CDR3 DNA sequence: TGTGCCAGCAGTTCCCTAGCGGAGCCCCAAGAGACCCAGTACTTC. Its protein is CASSSLAEPQETQYF.

This chain links TRBV7-3 with TRBJ1-1, with D uncertain. Trimming pared 2 bases from V and 1 base from J, leaving 5 bases between. Germline-derived CDR1 and CDR2 are SGHTA and FQGTGA. The CDR3 sequence is 13 residues long. The CDR3 DNA reads as TGTGCCAGCAGCTTAGAAGGGAACACTGAAGCTTTCTTT. Amino acids: CASSLEGNTEAFF.

This clone has just one count. V and J are TRBV7-6 and TRBJ2-2; D unclear. The germline CDR1 and CDR2 sequences are SGHVS and FNYEAQ. The CDR3 is made up of 12 amino acids. V gave up 5 bases and J gave up 6 bases, with 7 bases separating them. CDR3 loop: CASSLDPGELFF. The CDR3 DNA sequence: TGTGCCAGCAGCCTAGACCCCGGGGAGCTGTTTTTT.

The chain is built from TRBV2 and TRBJ1-1; D is possibly TRBD1 (5 bases). The length of the CDR3 is 13 residues. The germline CDR1 and CDR2 sequences are SNHLY and FYNNEI. Trimming removed 7 bases from V and 1 base from J, with 10 bases in between. The CDR3 loop is CASTVQENTEAFF. For the CDR3, the DNA is TGTGCCAGCACCGTACAGGAGAACACTGAAGCTTTCTTT.

The chain employs TRBV6-4 and TRBJ1-1, with D perhaps TRBD1 (5 bases). The CDR3 is made up of 14 amino acids. V gave up 4 bases and J gave up 5 bases, with 14 bases separating them. Looked up from germline, CDR1 is MRHNA and CDR2 is SNTAGT. CDR3 loop: CASSVQGFGTEAFF. The CDR3 nucleotides read TGTGCCAGCAGTGTCCAGGGCTTTGGGACTGAAGCTTTCTTT.

This clone was detected only a few times. V usage is TRBV6-5 and J usage is TRBJ1-5; 7 bases fit TRBD1. The CDR3 runs 15 residues. Germline CDR1 and CDR2: MNHEY and SVGAGI. With V trimmed by 6 bases and J by 1 base, 6 bases remained unmatched. The chain's CDR3 is CASRPDRESNQPQHF. The CDR3, as DNA: TGTGCCAGCAGGCCCGACAGGGAAAGCAATCAGCCCCAGCATTTT.